These T cell receptor beta chains were read from a single sample in a study of vaccination and CD4 T cells after COVID-19. No antigen has been assigned to these receptors. TCRdb reprocessed the PCR reads via MiXCR and lists one record per CDR3 protein. The data contain about 7,300 distinct CDR3 sequences, around a third of them singletons. The sequencing sample was made of CD4+ T cells from blood, cultured in vitro. The receptors here all came from a human donor in good health. The CDR3 runs from the conserved cysteine through the conserved F or W. Each record gives: CDR3 DNA, CDR3 protein, D gene, V gene, clone size, J gene. A D gene is named only where the DNA matches it firmly. The listing skips clone size in some rows; elsewhere it reads once, few, many or a size class.

TGTGCCAGCCTGAACTCTGGAAACACCATATATTTT CASLNSGNTIYF NA TRBV28 NA TRBJ1-3
TGTGCCAGCAGTAGGACTAGCGGGGCGAACAATGAGCAGTTCTTC CASSRTSGANNEQFF TRBD2 TRBV28 NA TRBJ2-1
TGTGCCAGCAGTCGACACCAGGGAGAAGAGACCCAGTACTTC CASSRHQGEETQYF NA TRBV7-9 few TRBJ2-5
TGTGCCAGCAGTTTCGTGGAGGGGTGGACTGAAGCTTTCTTT CASSFVEGWTEAFF NA TRBV12-3/TRBV12-4 NA TRBJ1-1
TGTGCCAGCATGAGGGGGATTGGGGCTTATGGCTACACCTTC CASMRGIGAYGYTF NA TRBV28 NA TRBJ1-2
TGTGCCAGCAGCCGGAGCGGAATCCGTGAGACCCAGTACTTC CASSRSGIRETQYF NA TRBV7-2 NA TRBJ2-5
TGTGCCAGCAGCTCAGGGGATGTGGGGCAGCCCCAGCATTTT CASSSGDVGQPQHF NA TRBV7-2 NA TRBJ1-5
TGTGCCAGCGGCCGGGACAGTACGACCGGGGAGCTGTTTTTT CASGRDSTTGELFF TRBD1 TRBV6-1 NA TRBJ2-2
TGCTATGGCTCTTTGATGGGCACTGAAGCTTTCTTT CYGSLMGTEAFF NA TRBV20-1 NA TRBJ1-1
TGCGCCAGCAGCTTGGGCCTAGATGGGGACATTCAGTACTTC CASSLGLDGDIQYF NA TRBV5-1 NA TRBJ2-4
TGTGCCAGCAGTGAACCGGGCAATCAGCCCCAGCATTTT CASSEPGNQPQHF NA TRBV25-1 NA TRBJ1-5
TGTGCCAGCAGCTTACAGGGCCAAGGCGCTGAAGCTTTCTTT CASSLQGQGAEAFF NA TRBV7-3 NA TRBJ1-1
TGCGCCAGCAGCTTGGCCGGGGCTACTAATTCACCCCTCCACTTT CASSLAGATNSPLHF NA TRBV5-1 NA TRBJ1-6
TGTGCCAGCACCCGGGGGGCGGGCACCTACGAGCAGTACTTC CASTRGAGTYEQYF NA TRBV25-1 NA TRBJ2-7
TGTGCCAGCAGCCGGGAAAATCAGCCCCAGCATTTT CASSRENQPQHF NA TRBV7-9 NA TRBJ1-5
TGTGCCAGCAGTTATCGGCCCAGCGGAACCTACAATGAGCAGTTCTTC CASSYRPSGTYNEQFF NA TRBV6-2/TRBV6-3 NA TRBJ2-1
TGCAGTGCTACACCCGGGGTGATTTACAATGAGCAGTTCTTC CSATPGVIYNEQFF NA TRBV20-1 few TRBJ2-1
TGCGCCAGCAGCATACTAGCGGGAGGGCCCGTTGAGCAGTATTTT CASSILAGGPVEQYF TRBD2 TRBV5-1 NA TRBJ2-3
TGTGCCAGCAGCTTAGGGGCTAGCTGGAGCAATGAGCAGTTCTTC CASSLGASWSNEQFF NA TRBV7-2 NA TRBJ2-1
TGTGCCACCAGCAGAGGACTCGCAACTAATGAAAAACTGTTTTTT CATSRGLATNEKLFF NA TRBV15 NA TRBJ1-4
TGTGCCAGCAAACCGGGACTGGGTTTAAGCAATCAGCCCCAGCATTTT CASKPGLGLSNQPQHF NA TRBV6-1 NA TRBJ1-5
TGTGCCAGCAGTGTGGGACAGAGCGACGGGGAGCTGTTTTTT CASSVGQSDGELFF TRBD1 TRBV6-1 few TRBJ2-2
TGTGCCAGCAGCGTCATTTACTACGAGCAGTACTTC CASSVIYYEQYF NA TRBV7-2 medium-sized TRBJ2-7
TGTGCCTGGAGTGTCTTCACAGGGGACCAGCATTTT CAWSVFTGDQHF TRBD1 TRBV30 few TRBJ1-5
TGTGCCAGTAGTATATTTTCGGCAGTTAACTATGGCTACACCTTC CASSIFSAVNYGYTF NA TRBV19 NA TRBJ1-2
TGCAGTGCTAGCTCGAAGCGGAATGAGCAGTTCTTC CSASSKRNEQFF NA TRBV20-1 NA TRBJ2-1
TGTGCCAGCAGTTCACAACCACCGGGACAACGCAATCAGCCCCAGCATTTT CASSSQPPGQRNQPQHF NA TRBV12-3/TRBV12-4 NA TRBJ1-5
TGCAGTGCCCTAGGGGTGGCCGGGACAAGTAACTATGGCTACACCTTC CSALGVAGTSNYGYTF NA TRBV20-1 NA TRBJ1-2
TGCGCCAGCACCCCAGCGGGCAGTCCGGGAAACCGGCAGTACTTC CASTPAGSPGNRQYF NA TRBV5-1 NA TRBJ2-7
TGTGCCAGCAGGGATTCTGGGGCCAACGTCCTGACTTTC CASRDSGANVLTF NA TRBV7-6 NA TRBJ2-6
TGTGCCACCAGTGATAACGACAGGGACGAGCAGTACTTC CATSDNDRDEQYF TRBD1 TRBV24-1 NA TRBJ2-7
TGTGCCAGCAGGCCGCTGCCGTCGGGAGGAAGAACCTACGAGCAGTACTTC CASRPLPSGGRTYEQYF TRBD2 TRBV6-2/TRBV6-3 NA TRBJ2-7
TGTGCCAGCAGTTACAACGGGATTGGGGTGAATCAGCCCCAGCATTTT CASSYNGIGVNQPQHF NA TRBV6-5 NA TRBJ1-5
TGTGCCAGCAGTTACGAAAGGGCCTATCAGCCCCAGCATTTT CASSYERAYQPQHF NA TRBV6-2/TRBV6-3 few TRBJ1-5
TGTGCCAGCAGTTACTCGGGACTAGCGAACTACGAGCAGTACTTC CASSYSGLANYEQYF TRBD2 TRBV6-2/TRBV6-3 few TRBJ2-7
TGTGCCAGCAGCTCCGGGACTAGCCGGATGAATACGCAGTATTTT CASSSGTSRMNTQYF TRBD2 TRBV7-2 NA TRBJ2-3
TGTGCCAGCAGATTAGCGGGAGGTAGCTCCTACGAGCAGTACTTC CASRLAGGSSYEQYF TRBD2 TRBV7-2 few TRBJ2-7
TGCAGTGCTAGAGAGAGGACAGGGTGGCCGCCCCAGCATTTT CSARERTGWPPQHF TRBD1 TRBV20-1 NA TRBJ1-5
TGCAGTACTATTTCGGGCACAGGCTCCCGTTTCAATCAGCCCCAGCATTTT CSTISGTGSRFNQPQHF NA TRBV20-1 NA TRBJ1-5
TGTGCCGGCAACCGGGACAGCTTTGAGGAGCAGTACTTC CAGNRDSFEEQYF TRBD1 TRBV2 few TRBJ2-7
TGTGCCAGCAGCCTGCGACAGGGATCTGGACCTGAAGCTTTCTTT CASSLRQGSGPEAFF TRBD1 TRBV7-8 NA TRBJ1-1
TGCAGTGCTAGCGGATGGGCAACTGGGGACTATGGCTACACCTTC CSASGWATGDYGYTF NA TRBV20-1 NA TRBJ1-2
TGTGCCAGTAGCCCAAACAGGGTGAACACTGAAGCTTTCTTT CASSPNRVNTEAFF NA TRBV19 few TRBJ1-1
TGCAGTGCTAGAGTGGCCGGGACTAGCGAACCATTAGGGCAGTTCTTC CSARVAGTSEPLGQFF TRBD2 TRBV20-1 few TRBJ2-1
TGCAGTGCTAGACCCGGACTAACGAACACCGGGGAGCTGTTTTTT CSARPGLTNTGELFF NA TRBV20-1 NA TRBJ2-2
TGTGCCAGCAGGGGACTGCACAATCAGCCCCAGCATTTT CASRGLHNQPQHF NA TRBV12-3/TRBV12-4 NA TRBJ1-5
TGTGCCAGCAGGCCACCGGGACAGGGCAGTCAGCCCCAGCATTTT CASRPPGQGSQPQHF TRBD1 TRBV28 NA TRBJ1-5
TGTGCCAGCAGTTTAGTGGGGGGCGCTCAGCCCCAGCATTTT CASSLVGGAQPQHF NA TRBV12-3/TRBV12-4 NA TRBJ1-5
TGTGCCAGCAGTCATACGGACAGAGGAACTGAAGCTTTCTTT CASSHTDRGTEAFF NA TRBV6-1 few TRBJ1-1
TGTGCCAGCCCCAGCGGGCAGGGAGAGCTGTTTTTT CASPSGQGELFF NA TRBV6-4 NA TRBJ2-2
TGTGCCAGCAGCAGGCCTTTTTTAACAGGGTATAATTCACCCCTCCACTTT CASSRPFLTGYNSPLHF NA TRBV28 NA TRBJ1-6
TGTGCCAGCAGTGCTAGCGGGAGTGCTGAGCAGTTCTTC CASSASGSAEQFF TRBD2 TRBV25-1 NA TRBJ2-1
TGTGCCAGCACCAAACGTGGTTCGAGCTCCTACGAGCAGTACTTC CASTKRGSSSYEQYF NA TRBV12-3/TRBV12-4 NA TRBJ2-7
TGTGCCTGGAGTGTACGCAGACACTTATATCAGCCCCAGCATTTT CAWSVRRHLYQPQHF NA TRBV30 NA TRBJ1-5